The source of this T cell receptor beta chain is a study of technical replicates of blood from a few donors. The V and J ends lost 5 bases and 3 bases respectively, with 10 bases between them. The CDR3 runs to 14 residues. Germline V lookup: CDR1 MNHEY, CDR2 SMNVEV (reference sequence). Repertoires were generated with immunoSEQ multiplex PCR, while TCRdb's copy carries only in-frame clones and drops some. The table records roughly 82,000 clones, under 96% of them present only once. The sample was T cells isolated from PBMCs. The receptor was isolated from a human donor in good health. The chain uses TRBV27 and TRBJ1-4; D might be TRBD1 (5 bases). This chain's CDR3 is CASSPQGPNEKLFF. The CDR3 DNA reads TGTGCCAGCAGTCCTCAGGGTCCTAATGAAAAACTGTTTTTT.